Shown below are 10 T cell receptor beta chains from a single sample sequenced in a study of blood T cell repertoires in COVID-19. Libraries were prepared by immunoSEQ multiplex PCR; TCRdb keeps only in-frame clonotypes and omits some of them. The sample yields around 400,000 clones, roughly nine tenths seen once. The material sequenced was PBMCs or T cells enriched from blood (not recorded which). The origin of the receptors is a woman aged 40 to 50 who had been exposed to COVID-19.

The rearrangement joins TRBV5-1 to TRBJ2-1; 9 nucleotides match TRBD1. CDR1 and CDR2 (germline): SGHRS, YFSETQ. With V trimmed by 2 bases and J by 8 bases, 5 bases remained unmatched. This CDR3 has 14 residues. CDR3 nucleotides: TGCGCCAGCAGCTTTACAGGGGGCGCGGATGAGCAGTTCTTC. Amino acid sequence: CASSFTGGADEQFF.

About this clone itself: The sample has other DNA sequences that encode this CDR3 too. The chain employs TRBV5-4 and TRBJ2-1; 12 nucleotides match TRBD2. Germline V gene sequence: CDR1 SGHNT, CDR2 YYREEE (reference sequence). The J segment lost 4 bases and the V segment lost 3 bases, leaving 2 bases of the junction unmatched. There are 15 residues in the CDR3. Here the CDR3 DNA reads TGTGCCAGCAGCTCCGGACTAGCGGGGTACAATGAGCAGTTCTTC. It is translated as CASSSGLAGYNEQFF.

The chain couples TRBV4-1 to TRBJ1-1; weak D call: TRBD1 (6 bases). V was pared by 5 bases and J by 3 bases, with 16 bases between. The germline V gene encodes CDR1 MGHRA and CDR2 YSYEKL. The CDR3 is 15 residues long. The CDR3 region is CASSKRQVSDTEAFF. For the CDR3, the DNA is TGCGCCAGCAGCAAAAGACAGGTTAGCGACACTGAAGCTTTCTTT.

The CDR3 DNA is TGCGCCAGCAGCTTGCTCCGGGGACAAGAGACCCAGTACTTC. The encoded protein is CASSLLRGQETQYF. This chain links TRBV5-1 with TRBJ2-5; possible D gene TRBD2, 5 bases. Germline V gives CDR1 SGHRS, CDR2 YFSETQ. The CDR3 is 14 amino acids. V was trimmed by 1 base and J by 2 bases, leaving 9 bases between them.

The gene calls are TRBV19 and TRBJ2-1, with TRBD1 matching over 8 bases. Germline CDR1 reads LNHDA; CDR2 reads SQIVND (reference sequence). This CDR3 has 15 amino acids. Trimming at V came to 6 bases and at J to 4 bases, leaving 8 bases not matched to a gene. The CDR3 bases are TGTGCCAGTAGCCGAGGACAGGGTCAATACAATGAGCAGTTCTTC. Translating it yields CASSRGQGQYNEQFF.

CDR3 residues: CASRFQVLNTEAFF. CDR3 nucleotide sequence: TGTGCCAGCAGATTTCAGGTATTGAACACTGAAGCTTTCTTT. The V call is TRBV6-5, the J call TRBJ1-1, with D uncertain. CDR1 and CDR2 from the germline V gene are MNHEY and SVGAGI. Trimming shortened V by 6 bases and J by 0 bases, and 11 bases separated the two germline ends. This CDR3 region has 14 residues.

The rearrangement links TRBV7-6 to TRBJ2-1; TRBD2 might be the D (7 bases). Trimming took off 1 base at V and 7 bases at J, with 14 bases between the two ends. Germline CDR1 and CDR2: SGHVS and FNYEAQ. The CDR3 spans 15 residues. The CDR3 loop reads CASSLEGGPRNEQFF. CDR3 coding DNA: TGTGCCAGCAGCTTAGAGGGGGGGCCGAGGAATGAGCAGTTCTTC.

This clone was observed a few times. The chain couples TRBV5-1 to TRBJ2-1, with D perhaps TRBD2 (5 bases). Trimming cost V 0 bases and J 8 bases, with 12 bases left between them. In germline, CDR1 is SGHRS, CDR2 YFSETQ. The CDR3 is made up of 14 amino acids. As DNA, the CDR3 is TGCGCCAGCAGCTTGGGTGGGAGCGGCGATGAGCAGTTCTTC. This gives the protein CASSLGGSGDEQFF.

The gene calls are TRBV5-4 and TRBJ2-5, with D possibly TRBD1 on 6 matching bases. There are 14 residues in the CDR3. Germline lookup yields CDR1 SGHNT and CDR2 YYREEE (reference sequence). The V end lost 1 base, the J end lost 5 bases, and 12 bases lay between the germline ends. The CDR3 here is CASSLRVQGETQYF. The CDR3 nucleotides are TGTGCCAGCAGCTTGCGGGTCCAGGGGGAGACCCAGTACTTC.

This sequence joins TRBV20-1 and TRBJ1-1; tentative D call: TRBD1 (5 bases). This CDR3 has 15 residues. Trimming shortened V by 3 bases and J by 3 bases, and 17 bases separated the two germline ends. Per the germline V gene, CDR1 is DFQATT and CDR2 is SNEGSKA (reference sequence). Here the CDR3 reads CSASMSSGKDTEAFF. Here the CDR3 DNA reads TGCAGTGCTAGTATGTCATCAGGGAAGGACACTGAAGCTTTCTTT.